This T cell receptor beta chain originates from a study of tumor-infiltrating lymphocytes in primary liver carcinoma. Background on the study: Each of the samples returned roughly 3.65 to 8 million productive TCRbeta reads (a yield similar across tissue types).

With around 490 ng total RNA as template and a constant-region primer, TCR beta cDNA was made. Amplification in three nested multiplex PCR rounds with slightly modified ARM-PCR gave rise to TCR beta libraries. TRBV1-TRBV30 forward and Cbeta reverse primers drove the first two approximately 11-cycle rounds. Using its own MiXCR run on the multiplex PCR reads, TCRdb lists one record per CDR3 protein. This sample has 20,000 to 25,000 distinct CDR3 sequences, with 60% to 80% found just once. Unsorted bulk tissue (roughly 19-30 mg) underwent RNA and DNA co-extraction. The CDR3 extends over 17 amino acids. CDR1 SEHNR and CDR2 FQNEAQ come from the germline V gene (reference sequence). The V and J ends lost 5 bases and 2 bases, in that order; junction bases with no gene match: 5. This clonotype occurred many times.

The TCR comes from a young woman with primary liver carcinoma and hepatitis B virus infection. V is TRBV7-9 and J is TRBJ2-3, with 15 bases fitting TRBD2. Sequencing used liver tumor tissue from sampling region 1. Indicated subset: tumor region T1, superior pole. In DNA, the CDR3 is TGTGCCAGCAGCCCGGGACTAGCGGGAGGCCTCACAGATACGCAGTATTTT. This gives the protein CASSPGLAGGLTDTQYF.